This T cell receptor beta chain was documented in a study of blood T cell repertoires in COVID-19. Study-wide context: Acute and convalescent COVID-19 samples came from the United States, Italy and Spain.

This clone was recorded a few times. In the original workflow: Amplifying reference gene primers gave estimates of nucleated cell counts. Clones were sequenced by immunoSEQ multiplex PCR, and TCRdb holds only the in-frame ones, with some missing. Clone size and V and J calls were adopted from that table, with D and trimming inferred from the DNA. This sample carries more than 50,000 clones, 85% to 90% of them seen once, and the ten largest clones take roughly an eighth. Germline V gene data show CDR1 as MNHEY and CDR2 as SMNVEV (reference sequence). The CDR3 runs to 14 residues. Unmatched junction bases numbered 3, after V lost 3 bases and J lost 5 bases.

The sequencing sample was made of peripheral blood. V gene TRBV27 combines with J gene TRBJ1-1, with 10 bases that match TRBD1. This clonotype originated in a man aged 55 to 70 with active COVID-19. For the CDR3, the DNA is TGTGCCAGCAGTTTGGACAGGGGGTTGACTGAAGCTTTCTTT. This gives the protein CASSLDRGLTEAFF.